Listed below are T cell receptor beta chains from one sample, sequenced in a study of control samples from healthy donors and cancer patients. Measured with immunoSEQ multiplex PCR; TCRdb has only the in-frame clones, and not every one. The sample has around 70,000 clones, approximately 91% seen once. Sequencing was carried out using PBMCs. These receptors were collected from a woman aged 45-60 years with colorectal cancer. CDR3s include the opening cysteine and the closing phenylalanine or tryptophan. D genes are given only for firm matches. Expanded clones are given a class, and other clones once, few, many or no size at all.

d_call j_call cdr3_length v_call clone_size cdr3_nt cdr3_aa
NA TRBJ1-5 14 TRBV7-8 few TGTGCCAGCAGCCTAGAGGGACGCAATCAGCCCCAGCATTTT CASSLEGRNQPQHF
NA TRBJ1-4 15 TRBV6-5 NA TGTGCCAGCAGCCGGGGTGGGGCCCCTAATGAAAAACTGTTTTTT CASSRGGAPNEKLFF
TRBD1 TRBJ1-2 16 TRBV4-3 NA TGCGCCAGCAGCCGGGGTTGGACAGGGGCCTCGTATGGCTACACCTTC CASSRGWTGASYGYTF
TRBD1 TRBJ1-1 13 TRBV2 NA TGTGCCAGCAGTACAGGGGAGGGCACTGAAGCTTTCTTT CASSTGEGTEAFF
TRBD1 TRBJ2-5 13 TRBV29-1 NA TGCAGCGTTGAACTACAGGGGCAAGAGACCCAGTACTTC CSVELQGQETQYF
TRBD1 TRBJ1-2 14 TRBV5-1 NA TGCGCCAGCAGGTGGACAGGGTTGGGCTATGGCTACACCTTC CASRWTGLGYGYTF
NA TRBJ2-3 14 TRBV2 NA TGTGCCAGCAGCAAGACAGGTAGCACAGATACGCAGTATTTT CASSKTGSTDTQYF
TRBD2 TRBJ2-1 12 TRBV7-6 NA TGTGCCAGCAGCTTAGCCGGGGGGGAGCAGTTCTTC CASSLAGGEQFF
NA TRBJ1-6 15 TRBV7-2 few TGTGCCAGCAGCTTAGCGTGGACACCTCTTTTCTCCCTCCACTTT CASSLAWTPLFSLHF
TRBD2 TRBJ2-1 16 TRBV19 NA TGTGCCAGTAGTATAGCGGGCGGGGGGGCGTACAGTGAGCAGTTCTTC CASSIAGGGAYSEQFF
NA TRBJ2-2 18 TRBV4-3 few TGCGCCAGCAGCCAACCCGCCTTAGGGGCGGGGAACACCGGGGAGCTGTTTTTT CASSQPALGAGNTGELFF
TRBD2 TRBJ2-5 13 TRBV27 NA TGTGCCAGCAGGGGGAGGGGCCAAGAGACCCAGTACTTC CASRGRGQETQYF
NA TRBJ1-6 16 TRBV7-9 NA TGTGCCAGCAGCTTAGTAGGAGGGGGGACGGATTCACCCCTCCACTTT CASSLVGGGTDSPLHF
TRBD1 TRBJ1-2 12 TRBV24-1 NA TGTGCCACCAGGGGGACAGGAAGCGGCTACACCTTC CATRGTGSGYTF
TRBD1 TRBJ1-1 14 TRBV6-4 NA TGTGCCAGCAGGGCCGGACAGGGAATAGCTGAAGCTTTCTTT CASRAGQGIAEAFF
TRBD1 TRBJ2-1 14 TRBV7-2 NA TGTGCCAGCAGCGTCCGGGACAGGGCCAATGAGCAGTTCTTC CASSVRDRANEQFF
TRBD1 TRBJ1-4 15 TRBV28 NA TGTGCCAGCAATCCACAGGGGCGGCGGGGGGAAAAACTGTTTTTT CASNPQGRRGEKLFF
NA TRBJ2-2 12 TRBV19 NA TGTGCCAGTAGTCGGGTAGCCGGGGAGCTGTTTTTT CASSRVAGELFF
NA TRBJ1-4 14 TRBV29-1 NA TGCAGCGTTGAAGGGGCCGAACGCGGCGAAAAACTGTTTTTT CSVEGAERGEKLFF
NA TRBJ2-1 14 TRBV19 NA TGTGCCAGTAGTTCCCGACAGGAAGCAGGTGAGCAGTTCTTC CASSSRQEAGEQFF
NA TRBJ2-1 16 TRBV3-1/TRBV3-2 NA TGTGCCAGCAGCCAAGTCGTGGCAGCACCTAACAATGAGCAGTTCTTC CASSQVVAAPNNEQFF
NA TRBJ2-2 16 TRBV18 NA TGTGCCAGCTCACCAAGGAATGTACATGGCACCGGGGAGCTGTTTTTT CASSPRNVHGTGELFF
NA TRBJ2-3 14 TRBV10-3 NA TGTGCCATCAGTCAGGGGTGGGGGATTTATACGCAGTATTTT CAISQGWGIYTQYF
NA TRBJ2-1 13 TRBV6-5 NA TGTGCCAGCAGTTTAGGGACCTACAATGAGCAGTTCTTC CASSLGTYNEQFF
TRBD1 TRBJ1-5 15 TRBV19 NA TGTGCCAGTAGTATACCAACAGGGGCCGAACAGCCCCAGCATTTT CASSIPTGAEQPQHF
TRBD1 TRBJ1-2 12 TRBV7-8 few TGTGCCAGCCACGACAGGGAGAACGGCTACACCTTC CASHDRENGYTF
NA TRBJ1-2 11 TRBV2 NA TGTGCCAGCGGACCCCTCTATGGCTACACCTTC CASGPLYGYTF
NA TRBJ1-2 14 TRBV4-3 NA TGCGCCAGCAGCCAAGATCGGGGATTCTATGGCTACACCTTC CASSQDRGFYGYTF
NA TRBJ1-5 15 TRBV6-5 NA TGTGCCAGCTTGCATCAGGATTATAGCAATCAGCCCCAGCATTTT CASLHQDYSNQPQHF
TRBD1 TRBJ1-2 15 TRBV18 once TGTGCCAGCTCACCAATCACAGGGGTAGGCTATGGCTACACCTTC CASSPITGVGYGYTF
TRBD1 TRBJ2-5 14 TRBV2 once TGTGCCAGCAGCGCCGACAGGGATCTAGAGACCCAGTACTTC CASSADRDLETQYF
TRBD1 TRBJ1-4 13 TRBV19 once TGTGCCAGTAGCGACAGGGGCATGGAAAAACTGTTTTTT CASSDRGMEKLFF
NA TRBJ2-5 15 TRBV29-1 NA TGCAGCGTTGTTAGGACAGCCGGATTGCAAGAGACCCAGTACTTC CSVVRTAGLQETQYF
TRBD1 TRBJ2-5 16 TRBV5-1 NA TGCGCCAGCAGCCGCCCCGGGACAGGGGGTGGTGGGACCCAGTACTTC CASSRPGTGGGGTQYF
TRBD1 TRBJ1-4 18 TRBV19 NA TGTGCCAGTAGTTCGCCCCTAGGACAGGGGAAATTTAAGGAAAAACTGTTTTTT CASSSPLGQGKFKEKLFF
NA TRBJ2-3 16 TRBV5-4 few TGTGCCAGCAGCCCCTTTGTCGGGGCCGGCACAGATACGCAGTATTTT CASSPFVGAGTDTQYF
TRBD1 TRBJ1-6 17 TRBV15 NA TGTGCCACCACCCCGGACAGGTTGAGCTCCTATAATTCACCCCTCCACTTT CATTPDRLSSYNSPLHF
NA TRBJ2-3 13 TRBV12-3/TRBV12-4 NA TGTGCCAGCAGGACCCCTAAGTGGGATACGCAGTATTTT CASRTPKWDTQYF
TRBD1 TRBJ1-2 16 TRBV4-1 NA TGCGCCAGCAGCCAAGATCCGGACAGGACGGGGGGTGGCTACACCTTC CASSQDPDRTGGGYTF
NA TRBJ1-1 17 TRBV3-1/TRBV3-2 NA TGTGCCAGCAGCCAAGTGCTTTGTTCCGTCCGGAACACTGAAGCTTTCTTT CASSQVLCSVRNTEAFF
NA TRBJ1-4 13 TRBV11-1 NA TGTGCCAGCAGCCGAGACCAGGTCGGGAAACTGTTTTTT CASSRDQVGKLFF
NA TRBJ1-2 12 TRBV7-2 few TGTGCCAGCAGCTCCTTAAGCTATGGCTACACCTTC CASSSLSYGYTF
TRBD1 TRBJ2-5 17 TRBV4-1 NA TGCGCCAGCAGCCAAGATAGCTGGGCAGGGGGCCAAGAGACCCAGTACTTC CASSQDSWAGGQETQYF
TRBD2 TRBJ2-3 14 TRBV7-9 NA TGTGCCAGCAGCTTAGGCGGGGGGCCAGATACGCAGTATTTT CASSLGGGPDTQYF
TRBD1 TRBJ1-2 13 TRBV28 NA TGTGCCAGCAGACCACAGGGGGCCTATGGCTACACCTTC CASRPQGAYGYTF
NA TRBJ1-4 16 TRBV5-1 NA TGCGCCAGTTCGGGGGGGCGCGTTGCAACTAATGAAAAACTGTTTTTT CASSGGRVATNEKLFF
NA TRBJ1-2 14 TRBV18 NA TGTGCCAGCTCACCACCGAATCAGCCCTATGGCTACACCTTC CASSPPNQPYGYTF
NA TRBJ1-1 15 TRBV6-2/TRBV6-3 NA TGTGCCAGCAGTCTACGCTTTTGGCAAGCCACTGAAGCTTTCTTT CASSLRFWQATEAFF
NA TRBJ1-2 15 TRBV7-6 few TGTGCCAGCAGCTTAGGAACAGGGTTGAACTATGGCTACACCTTC CASSLGTGLNYGYTF
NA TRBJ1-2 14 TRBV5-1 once TGCGCCAGCAGCTTGGTCCCAGGGGACTATGGCTACACCTTC CASSLVPGDYGYTF
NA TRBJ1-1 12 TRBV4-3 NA TGCGCCAGCAGCCAAGATTTCACTGAAGCTTTCTTT CASSQDFTEAFF
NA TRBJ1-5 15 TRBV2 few TGTGCCAGCAGGGAAGGATCCTTGGCATTCCAGCCCCAGCATTTT CASREGSLAFQPQHF
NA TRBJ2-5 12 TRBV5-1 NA TGCGCCAGCTGCAGGTTGGGGGAGACCCAGTACTTC CASCRLGETQYF
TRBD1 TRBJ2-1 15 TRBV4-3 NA TGCGCCAGCAGTTGGACAGGGGGCACCTTTAATGAGCAGTTCTTC CASSWTGGTFNEQFF
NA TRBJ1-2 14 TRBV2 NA TGTGCCAGCAGTGGCCCCGGGGCTGTCTATGGCTACACCTTC CASSGPGAVYGYTF